This TCR beta chain was retrieved from a study of T-cell memory formation after mild COVID-19. This CDR3 is 13 amino acids long. Trimming removed 3 bases from V and 4 bases from J; junction bases left unmatched: 3. CDR1 SGDLS and CDR2 YYNGEE come from the germline V gene. Turning to this clonotype: What it binds is unknown.

Study-wide findings and caveats: Balance between CD4 and CD8 was seen in clones contracting day 15 to 85, and a CD4+ lean was seen in later expanders. The study detected some responding clones in pre-infection memory, suggesting cross-reactive memory joined.

Researchers used 5'RACE with constant-segment primers to make TCR alpha and TCR beta cDNA libraries that carry sample barcodes and UMIs. Via MiXCR, TCRdb re-called the 5' RACE reads, giving one row per CDR3 protein. Among about 110,000 distinct CDR3 sequences listed, roughly 19% were seen once. This clonotype was obtained from a man aged 18 to 29 who had mild COVID-19 (a few samples of this study predate the infection). Cell type and time point are not known. The chain is built from TRBV9 and TRBJ2-5, with 7 bases identical to TRBD1. The sample consisted of PBMCs or a T cell subset sorted from them (not recorded which). The CDR3 nucleotides read TGTGCCAGCAGCGACCGGGACAGAGAGACCCAGTACTTC. It is translated as CASSDRDRETQYF.